This is a list of T cell receptor beta chains from one sample in a study of cytomegalovirus exposure and HLA in healthy donors. Repertoires were generated with immunoSEQ multiplex PCR, while TCRdb's copy carries only in-frame clones and drops some. The top ten hold about 1.9% of the sample, which has about 67,000 clones, 65% to 70% seen once. The material sequenced was PBMCs. These receptors originate from a woman in her 30s in good health and CMV-seronegative. Both conserved end residues are part of each CDR3. The order of the fields is V gene, clone size, J gene, D gene, CDR3 protein, CDR3 DNA. A D gene is named only where the DNA matches it firmly. Clone size is stated in some rows and not others, as once, few, many or a class when expanded.

TRBV4-2	.	TRBJ2-3	TRBD2	CASSQVAGDLTDTQYF	TGTGCCAGCAGCCAAGTAGCGGGGGACCTCACAGATACGCAGTATTTT
TRBV2	once	TRBJ2-5	.	CASSVELPGAYQETQYF	TGTGCCAGCAGTGTGGAGCTTCCAGGGGCGTACCAAGAGACCCAGTACTTC
TRBV19	.	TRBJ2-5	.	CASSRTDQETQYF	TGTGCCAGTAGCAGGACAGACCAAGAGACCCAGTACTTC
TRBV6-4	.	TRBJ2-1	TRBD2	CASSDSLAGDHNEQFF	TGTGCCAGCAGTGACTCGTTAGCGGGGGATCACAATGAGCAGTTCTTC
TRBV18	.	TRBJ2-7	TRBD1	CASSRGTGLNEQYF	TGTGCCAGCTCGCGGGGGACAGGGTTAAACGAGCAGTACTTC
TRBV29-1	.	TRBJ2-1	TRBD1	CSAVGAGTGYNEQFF	TGCAGCGCTGTGGGGGCTGGGACAGGGTACAATGAGCAGTTCTTC
TRBV27	.	TRBJ1-5	.	CASSLGGFNQPQHF	TGTGCCAGCAGTTTGGGGGGGTTCAATCAGCCCCAGCATTTT
TRBV28	.	TRBJ1-6	.	CASSPGSTYNSPLHF	TGTGCCAGCAGCCCGGGATCAACCTATAATTCACCCCTCCACTTT
TRBV19	few	TRBJ2-1	TRBD2	CASSPQLGGSYNEQFF	TGTGCCAGTAGTCCCCAATTGGGAGGGTCCTACAATGAGCAGTTCTTC
TRBV18	.	TRBJ2-5	.	CASSPPQTAHQETQYF	TGTGCCAGCTCACCACCTCAGACAGCCCACCAAGAGACCCAGTACTTC
TRBV6-6	few	TRBJ2-5	TRBD2	CASSRTSGNQETQYF	TGTGCCAGCAGTCGGACTAGCGGAAACCAAGAGACCCAGTACTTC
TRBV10-3	.	TRBJ1-1	TRBD1	CASSRTGGTEAFF	TGTGCCAGCAGCCGGACAGGCGGGACTGAAGCTTTCTTT
TRBV2	.	TRBJ2-4	.	CASRRADIQYF	TGTGCCAGCAGGAGGGCTGACATTCAGTACTTC
TRBV19	.	TRBJ1-6	.	CASREAGGGDSPLHF	TGTGCCAGTAGGGAGGCCGGCGGGGGGGATTCACCCCTCCACTTT
TRBV18	.	TRBJ2-5	TRBD2	CASSPRLTSGEQETQYF	TGTGCCAGCTCACCCCGATTGACTAGCGGGGAACAAGAGACCCAGTACTTC
TRBV5-1	.	TRBJ2-1	TRBD2	CASSLVGLAGGLDEQFF	TGCGCCAGCAGCTTGGTTGGACTAGCGGGGGGGCTCGATGAGCAGTTCTTC
TRBV5-1	.	TRBJ2-1	TRBD2	CASSTGLAGGNNEQFF	TGCGCCAGCAGCACGGGACTAGCGGGGGGCAACAATGAGCAGTTCTTC
TRBV7-9	.	TRBJ2-7	TRBD2	CASSLDERGFSYEQYF	TGTGCCAGCAGCTTAGATGAGCGGGGGTTCTCCTACGAGCAGTACTTC
TRBV29-1	.	TRBJ1-1	.	CSVGVTGNTEAFF	TGCAGCGTTGGGGTGACAGGGAACACTGAAGCTTTCTTT
TRBV6-5	.	TRBJ2-2	TRBD1	CASSDRDTGELFF	TGTGCCAGCAGTGACAGGGACACCGGGGAGCTGTTTTTT
TRBV7-3	.	TRBJ2-3	TRBD1	CASSSDRGADTQYF	TGTGCCAGCAGCTCGGACAGGGGGGCAGATACGCAGTATTTT
TRBV28	.	TRBJ2-5	.	CASSFSGAQETQYF	TGTGCCAGCAGTTTTTCGGGAGCACAAGAGACCCAGTACTTC
TRBV18	.	TRBJ1-2	TRBD1	CASSPSRQGAGGYTF	TGTGCCAGCTCTCCCTCCCGACAGGGGGCGGGTGGCTACACCTTC
TRBV7-3	.	TRBJ1-1	.	CASSLQGYTEAFF	TGTGCCAGCAGCTTACAGGGATACACTGAAGCTTTCTTT
TRBV11-2	once	TRBJ1-1	.	CASSRTLQNTEAFF	TGTGCCAGCAGCCGAACGTTACAGAACACTGAAGCTTTCTTT
TRBV5-1	.	TRBJ2-7	.	CASSWDTASYEQYF	TGCGCCAGCAGCTGGGACACCGCCTCCTACGAGCAGTACTTC
TRBV9	.	TRBJ1-6	TRBD1	CASSVVPDRGNSPLHF	TGTGCCAGCAGCGTAGTTCCAGACAGGGGTAATTCACCCCTCCACTTT
TRBV6-6	few	TRBJ2-5	TRBD1	CASSYSTGSQETQYF	TGTGCCAGCAGTTACTCGACAGGGTCCCAAGAGACCCAGTACTTC
TRBV27	once	TRBJ1-2	TRBD1	CASRSNFGTGGVGYTF	TGTGCCAGCCGCTCCAACTTTGGGACAGGGGGGGTTGGCTACACCTTC
TRBV28	.	TRBJ2-7	.	CASSSGYEQYF	TGTGCCAGCAGTTCAGGGTACGAGCAGTACTTC
TRBV11-2	few	TRBJ1-2	TRBD1	CASSPTTGAYGYTF	TGCGCCAGCAGCCCGACGACAGGGGCTTATGGCTACACCTTC
TRBV29-1	.	TRBJ2-7	.	CSVEEQGGYEQYF	TGCAGCGTTGAAGAACAGGGCGGCTACGAGCAGTACTTC
TRBV7-9	.	TRBJ1-1	.	CASSEFGGLENTEAFF	TGTGCCAGCAGCGAATTCGGGGGTCTGGAGAACACTGAAGCTTTCTTT
TRBV5-4	once	TRBJ1-1	.	CASSLATGITEAFF	TGTGCCAGCAGCTTGGCTACAGGGATCACTGAAGCTTTCTTT
TRBV4-3	.	TRBJ1-4	.	CASSQAGVTEKLFF	TGCGCCAGCAGCCAAGCGGGAGTCACTGAAAAACTGTTTTTT
TRBV7-8	once	TRBJ2-7	TRBD2	CASSLAASGPYEQYF	TGTGCCAGCAGCTTAGCGGCTAGCGGGCCCTACGAGCAGTACTTC
TRBV6-1	.	TRBJ1-2	.	CASSAGLIYTF	TGTGCCAGCAGTGCAGGGCTTATTTACACCTTC
TRBV10-3	few	TRBJ1-1	.	CATTSENTEAFF	TGTGCCACCACGAGCGAGAACACTGAAGCTTTCTTT
TRBV11-3	.	TRBJ1-1	TRBD1	CASSLIVDRAAEAFF	TGTGCCAGCAGCTTGATAGTTGACAGGGCTGCTGAAGCTTTCTTT
TRBV10-3	.	TRBJ1-2	TRBD1	CAITGGTGITNYGYTF	TGTGCCATCACCGGGGGGACAGGGATAACTAACTATGGCTACACCTTC
TRBV13	.	TRBJ2-7	.	CASSFFPGQNIAYEQYF	TGTGCCAGCAGCTTTTTTCCGGGACAAAACATAGCCTACGAGCAGTACTTC
TRBV9	.	TRBJ1-4	.	CASSEVTGDNEKLFF	TGTGCCAGCAGCGAGGTGACAGGTGATAATGAAAAACTGTTTTTT